This T cell receptor beta chain derives from a study of liver allograft versus peripheral blood T cells. Turning to the study itself: Transplanted livers and recipients' peripheral blood had their T cell receptor repertoires compared. The study, taken as a whole, reports: Intragraft liver T cell receptor repertoires reportedly differed from peripheral blood repertoires.

This clonotype was observed a handful of times. What it binds is not known. From the reads, TCRdb called clonotypes with MiXCR, one entry per CDR3 protein. This repertoire shows over 10,000 distinct CDR3 sequences, under 30% found once; its top ten account for less than 2.5%. This receptor was obtained from a human patient who had a liver transplant. These T cells may partly come from the graft donor.

The CDR3 DNA reads TGTGCCAGCAGTTGGGGGACAGGGGCCAACGAGCAGTACTTC. It encodes CASSWGTGANEQYF. The V gene is TRBV28, the J gene TRBJ2-7, with 10 bases that match TRBD1. This CDR3 spans 14 amino acids. Germline CDR1 is MDHEN and CDR2 is SYDVKM. V lost 4 bases, J lost 5 bases, and 5 bases stayed unmatched.